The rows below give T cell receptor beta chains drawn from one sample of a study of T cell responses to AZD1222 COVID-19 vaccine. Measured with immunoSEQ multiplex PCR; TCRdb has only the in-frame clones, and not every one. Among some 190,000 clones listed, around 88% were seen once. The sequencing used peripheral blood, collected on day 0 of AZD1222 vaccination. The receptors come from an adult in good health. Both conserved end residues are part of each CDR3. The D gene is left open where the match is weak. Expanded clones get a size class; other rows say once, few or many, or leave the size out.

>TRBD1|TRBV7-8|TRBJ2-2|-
TGTGCCAGCAGCGGGGGCGTGGGGACAGTACATCCCGGGGAGCTGTTTTTT
CASSGGVGTVHPGELFF
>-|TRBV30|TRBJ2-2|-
TGTGCCTGGAGTGTACGTCCCGGGGAGCTGTTTTTT
CAWSVRPGELFF
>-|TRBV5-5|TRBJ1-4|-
TGTGCCAGCAGCTTGATCGCAGGGGTTAATGAAAAACTGTTTTTT
CASSLIAGVNEKLFF
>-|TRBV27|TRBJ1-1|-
TGTGCCACCTCCGCGGCCAGCTCTGATGAAGCTTTCTTT
CATSAASSDEAFF
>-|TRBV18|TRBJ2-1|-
TGTGCCAGCTCACCTTTCTCAGGGGCGGTGGGAAATGAGCAGTTCTTC
CASSPFSGAVGNEQFF
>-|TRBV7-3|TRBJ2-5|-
TGTGCCAGCAGCTTGGACGGTCAGGTAGAGACCCAGTACTTC
CASSLDGQVETQYF
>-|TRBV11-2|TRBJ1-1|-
TGTGCCAGCAGGGAGCTCGTCACTGAAGCTTTCTTT
CASRELVTEAFF
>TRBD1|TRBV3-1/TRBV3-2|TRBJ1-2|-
TGTGCCAGCAGCACCCGGGACAGCTATGGCTACACCTTC
CASSTRDSYGYTF
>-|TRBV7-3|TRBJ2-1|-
TGTGCCAGCAGCTTAACTGGGGGCTCCTACAATGAGCAGTTCTTC
CASSLTGGSYNEQFF
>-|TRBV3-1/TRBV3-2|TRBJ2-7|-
TGTGCCAGCAGCCTAACAGGATACGAGCAGTACTTC
CASSLTGYEQYF
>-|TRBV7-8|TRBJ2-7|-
TGTGCCAGCAGCCTCGACAGGCGCGAGCAGTACTTC
CASSLDRREQYF
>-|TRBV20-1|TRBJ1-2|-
TGCAGTGCTAGTGAGGGCGCTCGAGGCTACACCTTC
CSASEGARGYTF
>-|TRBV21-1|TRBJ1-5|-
TGTGCCAGCAGCCCAGGCGGGGCTGATCAGCCCCAGCATTTT
CASSPGGADQPQHF
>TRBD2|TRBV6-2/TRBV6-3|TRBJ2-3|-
TGTGCCAGCAGTTATTCTAGCGGGGGACAAACAGATACGCAGTATTTT
CASSYSSGGQTDTQYF
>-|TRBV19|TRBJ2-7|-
TGTGCCAGTAGTATACTTGGAGTTGGTAGCGGCGAGCAGTACTTC
CASSILGVGSGEQYF
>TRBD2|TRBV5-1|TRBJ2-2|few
TGCGCCAGCAGCCGTAGCGGGACCGCGAACACCGGGGAGCTGTTTTTT
CASSRSGTANTGELFF
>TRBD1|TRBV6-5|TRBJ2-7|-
TGTGCCAGCAGTTCCGACAGGGCCTACGAGCAGTACTTC
CASSSDRAYEQYF
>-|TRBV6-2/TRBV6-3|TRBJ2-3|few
TGTGCCAGCAGTTACACACAGGGATGGGCTACAGATACGCAGTATTTT
CASSYTQGWATDTQYF
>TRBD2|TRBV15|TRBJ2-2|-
TGTGCCACCCAAGGACTAGCGGCGAACACCGGGGAGCTGTTTTTT
CATQGLAANTGELFF
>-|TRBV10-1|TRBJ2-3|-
TGCGCCAGCAGTGAGCGTGACACAGATACGCAGTATTTT
CASSERDTDTQYF
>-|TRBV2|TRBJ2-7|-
TGTGCCAGCAGGGGGTGGGGGGAGTCCTACGAGCAGTACTTC
CASRGWGESYEQYF
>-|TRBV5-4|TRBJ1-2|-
TGTGCCAGCAGCTTGTTTAAGCGGGGGGGCGATGGCTACACCTTC
CASSLFKRGGDGYTF
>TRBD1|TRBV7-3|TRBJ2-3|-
TGTGCCAGCAGCCACGGACAGGGTTGGGAGCACACAGATACGCAGTATTTT
CASSHGQGWEHTDTQYF
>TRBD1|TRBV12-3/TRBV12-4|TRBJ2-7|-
TGTGCCAGCAGGAGGACAGGGACCCACGAGCAGTACTTC
CASRRTGTHEQYF
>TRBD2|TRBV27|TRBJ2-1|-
TGTGCCAGCAGTAGCAAGCGGGGGAGCTCCTACAATGAGCAGTTCTTC
CASSSKRGSSYNEQFF
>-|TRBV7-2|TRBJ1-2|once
TGTGCCAGCAGCCTCTACTCTAACTATGGCTACACCTTC
CASSLYSNYGYTF
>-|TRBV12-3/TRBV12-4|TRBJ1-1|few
TGTGCCAGCAGCCCACAGGTGAACACTGAAGCTTTCTTT
CASSPQVNTEAFF
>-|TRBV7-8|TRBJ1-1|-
TGTGCCAGCAGCTTAGCTGGCAGGAACACTGAAGCTTTCTTT
CASSLAGRNTEAFF
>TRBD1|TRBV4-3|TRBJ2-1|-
TGCGCCAGCAGCCAGCTCGGGACAGGGAGGGATGAGCAGTTCTTC
CASSQLGTGRDEQFF
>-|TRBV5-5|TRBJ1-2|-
TGTGCCAGCAGGAACCCGGGCTCGAAGGATGGCTACACCTTC
CASRNPGSKDGYTF
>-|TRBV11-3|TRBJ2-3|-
TGTGCCAGCAGCTTGAGGGACACAGATACGCAGTATTTT
CASSLRDTDTQYF
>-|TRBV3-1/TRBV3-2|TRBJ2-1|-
TGTGCCAGCAGCCAAGAATTAGTACAGTTCTTC
CASSQELVQFF